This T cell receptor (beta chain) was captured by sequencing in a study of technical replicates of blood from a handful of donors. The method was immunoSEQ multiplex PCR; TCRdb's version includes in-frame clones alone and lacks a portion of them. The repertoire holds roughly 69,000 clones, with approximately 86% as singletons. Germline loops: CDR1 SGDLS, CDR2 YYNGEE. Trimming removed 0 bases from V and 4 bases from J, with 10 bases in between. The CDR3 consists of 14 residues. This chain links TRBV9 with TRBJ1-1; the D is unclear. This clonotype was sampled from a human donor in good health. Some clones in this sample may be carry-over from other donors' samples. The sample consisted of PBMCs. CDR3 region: CASSVGPASTEAFF. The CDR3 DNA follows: TGTGCCAGCAGCGTAGGTCCCGCGAGCACTGAAGCTTTCTTT.